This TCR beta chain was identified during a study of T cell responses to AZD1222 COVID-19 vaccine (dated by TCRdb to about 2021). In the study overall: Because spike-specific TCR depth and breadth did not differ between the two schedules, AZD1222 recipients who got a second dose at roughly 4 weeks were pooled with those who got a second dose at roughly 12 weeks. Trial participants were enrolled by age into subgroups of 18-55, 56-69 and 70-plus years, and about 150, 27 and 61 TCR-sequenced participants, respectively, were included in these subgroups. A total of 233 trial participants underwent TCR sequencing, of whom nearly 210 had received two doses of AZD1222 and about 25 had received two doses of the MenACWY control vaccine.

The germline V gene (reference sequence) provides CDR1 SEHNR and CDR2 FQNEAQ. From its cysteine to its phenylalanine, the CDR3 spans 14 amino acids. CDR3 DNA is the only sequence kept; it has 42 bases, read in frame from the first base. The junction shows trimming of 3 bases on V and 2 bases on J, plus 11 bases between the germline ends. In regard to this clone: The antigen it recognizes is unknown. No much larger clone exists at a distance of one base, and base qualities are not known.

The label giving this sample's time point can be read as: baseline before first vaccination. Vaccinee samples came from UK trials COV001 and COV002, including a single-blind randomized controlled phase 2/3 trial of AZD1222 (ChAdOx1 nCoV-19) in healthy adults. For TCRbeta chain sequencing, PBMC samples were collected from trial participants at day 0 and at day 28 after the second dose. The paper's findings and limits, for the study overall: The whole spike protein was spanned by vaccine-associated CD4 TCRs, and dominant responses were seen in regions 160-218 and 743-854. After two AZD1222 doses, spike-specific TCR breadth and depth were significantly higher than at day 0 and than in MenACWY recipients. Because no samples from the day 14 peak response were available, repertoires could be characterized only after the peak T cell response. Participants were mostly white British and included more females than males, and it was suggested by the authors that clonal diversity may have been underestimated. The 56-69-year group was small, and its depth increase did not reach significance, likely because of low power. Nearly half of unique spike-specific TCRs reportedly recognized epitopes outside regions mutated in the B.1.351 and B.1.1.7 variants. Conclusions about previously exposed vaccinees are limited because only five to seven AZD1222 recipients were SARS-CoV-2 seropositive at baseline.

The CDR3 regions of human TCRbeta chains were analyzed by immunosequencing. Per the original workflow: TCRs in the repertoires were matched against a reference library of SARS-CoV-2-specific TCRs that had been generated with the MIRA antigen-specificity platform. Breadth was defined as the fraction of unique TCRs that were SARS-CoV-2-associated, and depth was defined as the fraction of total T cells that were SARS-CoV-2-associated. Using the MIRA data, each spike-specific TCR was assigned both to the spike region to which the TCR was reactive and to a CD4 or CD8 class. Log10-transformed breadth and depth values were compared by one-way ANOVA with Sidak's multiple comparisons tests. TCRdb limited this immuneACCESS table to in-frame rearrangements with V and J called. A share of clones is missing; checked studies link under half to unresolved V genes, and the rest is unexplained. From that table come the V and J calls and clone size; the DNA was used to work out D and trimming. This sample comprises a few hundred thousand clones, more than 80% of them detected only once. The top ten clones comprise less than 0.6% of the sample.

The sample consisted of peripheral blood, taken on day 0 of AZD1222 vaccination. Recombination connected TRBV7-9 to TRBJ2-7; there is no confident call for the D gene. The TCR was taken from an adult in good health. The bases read TGTGCCAGCAGCTTCAGTAGGAGTCCCTACGAGCAGTACTTC. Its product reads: CASSFSRSPYEQYF.